The 3 T cell receptor beta chains below all came from one sample that was sequenced in a study of blood T cells in healthy people across ages (dated by TCRdb to 2013 to 2016). The method was 5' RACE. Data came from an Illumina HiSeq 2500. A second PCR of about 7 to 12 cycles was run with a J-beta primer mix and a sample-barcoded 5' primer. The public reads were reprocessed in TCRdb via fastp at Q25 and MiXCR, keeping in-frame beta chains. For every CDR3 protein sequence, its rows merge into one entry that carries the most common genes and DNA. This sample comprises about 1.8 million distinct CDR3 sequences, about 50% of them detected only once. Over 2% of the sample is in the top ten clones. The sample comprised blood. All receptors come from a woman between 35 and 50 years old in good health.

This clonotype was seen more than once but under ten times. The rearrangement joins TRBV20-1 to TRBJ2-5; D might be TRBD2 (6 bases). The CDR3 length is 15 residues. Trimming cost V 2 bases and J 7 bases, with 20 bases left between them. Germline V CDR1 and CDR2: DFQATT, SNEGSKA (reference sequence). The chain's CDR3 is CSARSSRGAAGTQYF. The CDR3 DNA reads as TGCAGTGCTAGATCATCCCGCGGGGCAGCGGGGACCCAGTACTTC.

V gene TRBV6-6 combines with J gene TRBJ1-2; TRBD1 aligns across 7 bases. The CDR3 runs to 16 residues. The ends lost 0 bases at V and 8 bases at J; junction bases unmatched: 12. The germline gives CDR1 MNHNY, CDR2 SVGAGI (reference sequence). CDR3 loop: CASSYSSSRGEGGYTF. The CDR3 nucleotides read TGTGCCAGCAGTTACTCGAGTTCCAGGGGGGAGGGGGGCTACACCTTC.

This clonotype occurred a few times. The V and J genes are TRBV29-1 and TRBJ1-2, with D perhaps TRBD1 (5 bases). The V and J ends lost 4 bases and 6 bases respectively, with 15 bases between them. Germline CDR1 is SQVTM and CDR2 is ANQGSEA. The CDR3 runs 13 residues. The DNA of the CDR3 is TGCAGCGTTGGGACGGGACGGAGAAATGGCTACACCTTC. Translating gives CSVGTGRRNGYTF.